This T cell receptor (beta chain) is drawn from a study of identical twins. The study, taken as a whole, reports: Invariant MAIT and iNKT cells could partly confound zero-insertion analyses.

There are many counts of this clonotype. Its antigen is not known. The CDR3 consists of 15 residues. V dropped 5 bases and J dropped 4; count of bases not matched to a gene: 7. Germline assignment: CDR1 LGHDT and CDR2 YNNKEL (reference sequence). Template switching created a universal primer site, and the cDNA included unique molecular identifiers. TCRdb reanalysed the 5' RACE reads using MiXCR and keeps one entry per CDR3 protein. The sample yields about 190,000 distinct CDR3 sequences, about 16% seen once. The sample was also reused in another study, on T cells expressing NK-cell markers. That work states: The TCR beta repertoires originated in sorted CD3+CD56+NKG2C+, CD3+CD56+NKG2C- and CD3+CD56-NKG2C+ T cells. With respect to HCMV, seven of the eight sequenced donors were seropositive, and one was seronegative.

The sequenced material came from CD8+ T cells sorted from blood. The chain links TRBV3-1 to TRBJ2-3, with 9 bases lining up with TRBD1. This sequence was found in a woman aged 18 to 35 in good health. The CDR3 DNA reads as TGTGCCAGCAGCGTTCCGGGACAGGGAGCAGATACGCAGTATTTT. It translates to CASSVPGQGADTQYF.